This T cell receptor (beta chain) is from a study of regulatory T cells in long-lasting Graves disease listed by TCRdb under 2021. Study-level background: To count as having persistent Graves' disease, a patient had to have received antithyroid drug treatment for over 5 years with TSH receptor autoantibodies remaining persistently positive. Peripheral blood TCR sequencing and RNA sequencing compared persistent Graves' disease patients with newly diagnosed Graves' disease patients. The study was registered as a clinical trial and conducted in China. TCR sequencing covered about 13 persistent and approximately 20 newly diagnosed Graves' disease patients, 33 samples in total. Persistent Graves' disease patients in the clinical cohort had taken antithyroid drugs for approximately 10 years on average.

The library was generated by multiplex PCR. The reads were generated on an Illumina HiSeq 4000. TCR beta libraries were built with iRepertoire HTBI primers and Arm-PCR amplification of CDR3 regions. Before sequencing, the PCR products went through gel purification. On the authors' methods: Gene usage analysis of CDR3 amino acid clonotypes relied on the roughly 60 TRBV and 14 TRBJ segments identified across samples. Filtered high-quality paired reads were merged into contigs using COPE and FqMerger. BLAST was used to align contigs to IMGT TRBV, TRBD and TRBJ reference genes, and CDR3 was defined according to IMGT. Any clonotype with a frequency above 0.1% was counted as a highly expanded clone. Shannon entropy served as the measure of repertoire diversity, while the Gini coefficient captured V-J evenness. A clonotype found in more than one individual was treated as public. In-frame beta chains were kept once TCRdb had trimmed the public reads at Q25 with fastp and called clones with MiXCR. Rows with one shared CDR3 protein collapse into an entry with the most common genes and DNA. The V and J calls shown here were made by TCRdb, not taken from the authors' results. The sample table contains hundreds of thousands of distinct CDR3 sequences; only one count was recorded for roughly a fifth of them. The ten largest clones take up roughly 7.7% of the sample.

Study-wide conclusions, independent of this receptor: Patients with persistent disease shared more public clonotypes (under 3,000) than newly diagnosed patients did (966). Lower TCR Shannon entropy and fewer highly expanded clones were observed in persistent Graves' disease patients than in newly diagnosed patients, which suggested clonal expansion. The authors noted that the small sample size was a limitation that may lower accuracy. Persistent disease showed preferential use of TRBV28, TRBJ1-2 and TRBJ2-5, whereas newly diagnosed disease favored TRBV20-1 and TRBJ2-1. Because the primary lesion, thyroid tissue, could not be accessed, the study looked at peripheral blood alone. Sequencing and analysis were restricted to the TCR beta chain.

Notes on this clonotype: Its binding antigen is unknown. Within one base of it there is no much larger clone, and no base qualities were kept.

The time point tag for this specimen amounts to: persistent/refractory GD, antithyroid drugs over 5 years with positive TRAb. For both TCR sequencing and RNA sequencing, RNA was extracted from PBMCs in TRIzol. The diagnosis of Graves' disease followed American Thyroid Association guidelines. Recruitment of patients was carried out at an endocrinology department in Xi'an, China. Each patient gave approximately 10 milliliters of peripheral blood, collected in an EDTA anticoagulant tube. PBMCs were isolated by Ficoll Paque Plus density gradient separation without further T cell sorting. An Agilent 2100 Bioanalyzer and agarose gel were used to assess RNA quality, and a NanoDrop 2000 was used to measure RNA concentration. The germline V gene supplies CDR1 MNHNS and CDR2 SASEGT. Unmatched junction bases come to 6, with V trimmed by 6 bases and J by 5 bases. The CDR3 runs 14 residues from the cysteine to the phenylalanine. Just CDR3 DNA is preserved here, 42 bases in frame from base 1.

Sequencing used peripheral blood mononuclear cells (PBMCs), obtained when the disease was refractory, from a patient treated with antithyroid drugs. The chain was built from TRBV6-1 and TRBJ2-5; 10 junctional bases match TRBD2. This TCR was sampled from a female donor with Graves disease. The CDR3: CASRQRGGEETQYF. The bases are TGTGCCAGCAGGCAGCGGGGGGGCGAGGAGACCCAGTACTTC.